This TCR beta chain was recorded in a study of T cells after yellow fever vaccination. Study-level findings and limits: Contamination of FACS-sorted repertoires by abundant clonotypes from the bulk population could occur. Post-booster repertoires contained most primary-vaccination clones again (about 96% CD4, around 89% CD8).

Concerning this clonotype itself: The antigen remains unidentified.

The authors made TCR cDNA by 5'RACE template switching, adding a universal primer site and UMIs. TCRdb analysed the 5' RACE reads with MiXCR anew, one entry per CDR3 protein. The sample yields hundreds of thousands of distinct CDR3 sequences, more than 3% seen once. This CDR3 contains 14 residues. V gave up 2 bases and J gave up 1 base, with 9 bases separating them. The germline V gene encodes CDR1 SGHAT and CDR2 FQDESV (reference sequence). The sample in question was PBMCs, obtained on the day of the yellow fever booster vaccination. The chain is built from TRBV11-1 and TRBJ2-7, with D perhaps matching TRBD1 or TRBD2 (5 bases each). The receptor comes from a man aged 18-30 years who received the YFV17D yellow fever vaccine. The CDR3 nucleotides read TGTGCCAGCAGCTTACGGTGGGGGTCCTACGAGCAGTACGTC. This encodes CASSLRWGSYEQYV.